This TCR beta chain was retrieved from a study of response to subunit inactivated influenza vaccine. Whole-study results and caveats: The authors proposed limited new T cell recruitment per seasonal influenza vaccination.

On this clonotype itself: No antigen is known for it.

Trimming cost V 0 bases and J 6 bases; bases outside gene matches: 7. The germline V gene encodes CDR1 LGHNA and CDR2 YNFKEQ. The CDR3 length is 15 residues. TCRdb called the RT-PCR reads again in MiXCR, with one record for every CDR3 protein. The sample holds 650,000 to 800,000 distinct CDR3 sequences, around 13% seen once. The sample consisted of PBMCs from blood, taken 14 to 15 days before vaccination. The TCR was taken from a middle-aged man who received an inactivated influenza vaccine. The V call is TRBV4-2, the J call TRBJ2-7; TRBD2 aligns across 8 bases. CDR3 protein: CASSQDLAGGREQYF. In DNA, the CDR3 is TGTGCCAGCAGCCAAGATCTGGCGGGGGGCCGCGAGCAGTACTTC.